This T cell receptor beta chain was identified during a study of tumor-infiltrating lymphocytes in localized non-small cell lung cancer (dated by TCRdb to the early 2020s). Some background on the complete study: The cohort covered several histologies, both smokers and never-smokers, and patients whose samples were collected after neoadjuvant chemotherapy. For around 57 patients, immunoSEQ T-cell fraction was compared between paired tumor and uninvolved lung. Alongside flow cytometry, multiplex immunofluorescence, RNA-seq, exome sequencing and proteomics, TCR sequencing was applied to the same patients as one of several integrated assays. Each patient contributed resected tumor tissue and uninvolved lung tissue from the same patient, described as non-adjacent to the tumor. In total, the ICON cohort was made up of under 180 surgical patients who had localized non-small cell lung cancer and whose tumors were resected.

ICON enrollment began in April 2016, and the last patient was enrolled in 2018. From a subcohort of some 76 patients, fresh tumor and matched uninvolved tissue were collected for in-depth immune analyses, including TCR sequencing. DNA isolated from bulk tissue, without cell sorting, was used for TCR sequencing. The study at large found these results: Recurrence-free survival showed no association with tumor T-cell fraction from TCR sequencing (p = 0.61). No difference in TCR-derived T-cell fraction was observed between the flow cytometry-defined immunotypes IM1 (good prognosis) and IM2 (poor prognosis). Assay coverage differed among patients according to how much tissue was available, so only a subset of the cohort had TCR sequencing. Because different assays used different pieces of the same tissue, intratumor heterogeneity could not be separated from technical variation. Consistent with immunofluorescence CD3 counts, TCRbeta sequencing supported greater T cell infiltration in tumors than in uninvolved lung tissue.

In regard to this clone: What this receptor recognizes is not known. Base qualities are missing; no much larger clone stands one base away.

TCR sequencing with the immunoSEQ assay provided the T-cell fraction in tumor and uninvolved lung tissue. The authors' pipeline ran thus. To analyze survival, patients were divided into a high T-cell fraction group (upper tertile) and a low T-cell fraction group (lower two tertiles), and the two groups were compared using a log-rank test. A signed-rank test was used to test paired tumor versus uninvolved lung differences in T-cell fraction. Not all clones reach the TCRdb copy of this immuneACCESS table, which keeps in-frame sequences only. Checked studies attribute under half of the gap to unresolved V genes and leave the rest unexplained. V, J and clone size reflect that table, while D and trimming were determined from the DNA. The sample contains about 14,000 clones, roughly four fifths of them found a single time. The ten largest clones take up 15% to 20% of the sample. What was sequenced was lung tumor tissue. The clonotype was recovered from a human donor with non-small cell lung cancer.

The CDR3 loop reads CAWNRDRAYEQYF. The nucleotide sequence is TGTGCCTGGAACCGGGACAGGGCCTACGAGCAGTACTTC. Rearrangement joined TRBV30 to TRBJ2-5; 9 bases in the middle match TRBD1. The J call is doubtful: the DNA matches TRBJ2-7 better. The CDR3 holds 13 amino acids from the cysteine to the phenylalanine. Just CDR3 DNA is preserved here, 39 bases in frame from base 1. Via the germline V gene (reference sequence), CDR1 is GTSNPN and CDR2 SVGIG.